The clone carrying this TCR beta chain showed up just a few times. Its antigen is unidentified. This sample is part of a study of T-cell memory formation after mild COVID-19. Background on the study: TCR clusters showed largely donor specificity.

5'RACE, which relied on constant-segment primers, yielded TCR alpha and TCR beta cDNA libraries carrying sample barcodes and UMIs. TCRdb re-called the 5' RACE reads with MiXCR, one entry per CDR3 protein. The table includes hundreds of thousands of distinct CDR3 sequences, less than 20% detected once. Study-wide results and caveats: Chiefly within CM and EM were the contracting CD4+ clones; CD8+ ones were within EMRA.

The ends were cut back, 0 bases at V and 4 bases at J, with 15 bases in the middle. CDR1 and CDR2 from the germline V gene are SGHRS and YFSETQ. The CDR3 has 16 residues. V gene TRBV5-1 combines with J gene TRBJ2-3; D is perhaps TRBD2 (6 bases). Sequencing used PBMCs or a T cell subset sorted from them (not recorded which). This TCR came from a man younger than 35 who had mild COVID-19 (a few samples of this study predate the infection). Cell type and time point are not known. The CDR3 sequence is CASSLGSSVAPDTQYF. DNA of the CDR3: TGCGCCAGCAGCTTGGGATCTAGCGTCGCCCCAGATACGCAGTATTTT.